In this sample, the clone carrying this TCR beta chain turned up a few times. Researchers tagged individual cDNA molecules with unique molecular identifiers. TCRdb itself ran the 5' RACE reads through MiXCR, one entry per CDR3 protein. This sample has tens of thousands of distinct CDR3 sequences, with about 16% found just once. This record comes from a study of early T cells in non-severe SARS-CoV-2 infection. CDR1 and CDR2 (germline): LGHDT, YNNKEL (reference sequence). The V end lost 1 base, the J end lost 2 bases, and 11 bases lay between the germline ends. The CDR3 runs to 16 residues. Sequencing used whole blood. The TCR comes from an adult who was a healthcare worker with PCR-confirmed SARS-CoV-2 infection or an uninfected control (not recorded which). The chain uses TRBV3-1 and TRBJ2-2; D gene uncertain. The DNA for the CDR3 is TGTGCCAGCAGCCAAGCTCGGGCACCCAACACCGGGGAGCTGTTTTTT. The encoded protein is CASSQARAPNTGELFF.